Listed below are T cell receptor beta chains from one sample, sequenced in a study of blood T cell repertoires in COVID-19. Repertoires were generated with immunoSEQ multiplex PCR, while TCRdb's copy carries only in-frame clones and drops some. The sample holds a few hundred thousand clones; 85% to 90% are singletons and the top ten take approximately 6.2%. Sequencing was carried out using peripheral blood. The receptors here all came from a man in his 60s who had recovered from COVID-19. Both conserved end residues are part of each CDR3. The D gene is left open where the match is weak. Some rows mark clone size as missing; the rest say once, few, many or name a class of expanded clone.

-	TRBV4-3	TRBJ2-2	TRBD2	TGCGCCAGCAGCCAGTCGTTAATAGCGGGGGGGCGTACCGGGGAGCTGTTTTTT	CASSQSLIAGGRTGELFF
-	TRBV19	TRBJ2-3	-	TGTGCCAGTTCAGCGGGCCGGACCTCTAGCACAGATACGCAGTATTTT	CASSAGRTSSTDTQYF
-	TRBV10-3	TRBJ2-3	-	TGTGCCATCAGTGAATCCCCAACGGGGTCTACAGATACGCAGTATTTT	CAISESPTGSTDTQYF
-	TRBV10-3	TRBJ2-7	TRBD1	TGTGCCATCAGTCAAGGGACAGGCGCCACCTACGAGCAGTACTTC	CAISQGTGATYEQYF
-	TRBV6-5	TRBJ2-1	-	TGTGCCAGCAGGGATACTAGCACCGATGAGCAGTTCTTC	CASRDTSTDEQFF
-	TRBV3-1/TRBV3-2	TRBJ1-3	TRBD1	TGTGCCAGCAGCCCGACAGGGGGCATGGGGAACACCATATATTTT	CASSPTGGMGNTIYF
-	TRBV9	TRBJ2-5	-	TGTGCCAGCAGCGTGGGCCCTGTACAAGAGACCCAGTACTTC	CASSVGPVQETQYF
-	TRBV3-1/TRBV3-2	TRBJ2-5	-	TGTGCCAGCAGCCAAGCGGTGTTTCAAGAGACCCAGTACTTC	CASSQAVFQETQYF
-	TRBV30	TRBJ1-1	-	TGTGCCTGGAGACCCCAAGCAAACACTGAAGCTTTCTTT	CAWRPQANTEAFF
-	TRBV7-9	TRBJ1-4	-	TGTGCCAGCAGCTTAGGGTCAGTCGCAACTAATGAAAAACTGTTTTTT	CASSLGSVATNEKLFF
-	TRBV12-5	TRBJ2-1	TRBD1	TGTGCTAGTGGCCTCGCTCCCGGACAGGGGGAAGGGTGGTTCTTC	CASGLAPGQGEGWFF
-	TRBV7-2	TRBJ2-2	TRBD2	TGTGCCAGCAGCTTAGAAAGGCTAGCGGGAAACACCGGGGAGCTGTTTTTT	CASSLERLAGNTGELFF
-	TRBV30	TRBJ2-6	-	TGTGCCTGGAGTGTACCCTCCCCAGGGGCTACCAGCTCTGGGGCCAACGTCCTGACTTTC	CAWSVPSPGATSSGANVLTF
-	TRBV5-1	TRBJ2-6	TRBD1	TGCGCCAGCAGCTTTGGGGGGACAGGGTCAGGTGGGGCCAACGTCCTGACTTTC	CASSFGGTGSGGANVLTF
few	TRBV19	TRBJ1-5	TRBD1	TGTGCCAGTAGTATAGGGGCAGGGGGAAATCAGCCCCAGCATTTT	CASSIGAGGNQPQHF
-	TRBV7-2	TRBJ1-2	-	TGTGCCAGCAGCCCTAGTCGGGTGTTTAACTATGGCTACACCTTC	CASSPSRVFNYGYTF
-	TRBV30	TRBJ1-5	TRBD1	TGTGCCTGGAGTAAGGCAGGGGGTCAGCCCCAGCATTTT	CAWSKAGGQPQHF
-	TRBV3-1/TRBV3-2	TRBJ2-6	TRBD2	TGTGCCAGCAGCCAAGGCGGGAGGGCCTTCCCTGGGGCCAACGTCCTGACTTTC	CASSQGGRAFPGANVLTF
-	TRBV28	TRBJ2-1	-	TGTGCCAGCAGTTTAATCTCTAGCGCTTACAATGAGCAGTTCTTC	CASSLISSAYNEQFF